These 4 T cell receptor beta chains share one sample of origin, sequenced in a study of shared clonotypes between healthy human individuals. The table came from immunoSEQ multiplex PCR; TCRdb's copy has only in-frame clones and leaves some out. This repertoire shows about 1.5 million clones, 95% to 99% found once; its top ten account for roughly 0.45%. The source material was naive CD4+ T cells sorted from blood. Subset of the sample: CD45RA+ positively selected. These receptors originate from a man younger than 45 in good health.

The chain couples TRBV5-1 to TRBJ2-1, with 12 nucleotides matching TRBD2. This CDR3 comprises 17 residues. J was trimmed by 6 bases and V by 0 bases; bases with no gene match: 7. Germline CDR1 is SGHRS and CDR2 is YFSETQ. This CDR3 reads CASSLVVLGLAGNEQFF. DNA for the CDR3: TGCGCCAGCAGCTTGGTGGTTCTGGGACTAGCGGGCAATGAGCAGTTCTTC.

The chain employs TRBV5-4 and TRBJ2-1; TRBD2 aligns across 13 bases. The CDR3 totals 16 residues. The germline V gene has CDR1 SGHNT and CDR2 YYREEE (reference sequence). V shed 3 bases and J 4 bases; nucleotides not matched to a gene: 4. Here the CDR3 reads CASSSAGLAGYNEQFF. The DNA for the CDR3 is TGTGCCAGCAGCTCGGCGGGACTAGCGGGGTACAATGAGCAGTTCTTC.

The rearrangement uses TRBV11-2 and TRBJ2-7, with TRBD2 matching 9 bases. CDR3 length: 17 amino acids. Losses at the gene ends were 2 bases for V and 6 bases for J; bases not matched to a gene: 14. CDR1 is SGHAT, CDR2 FQNNGV, per germline. The CDR3: CASSLYRLAAGGGEQYF. CDR3 coding DNA: TGTGCCAGCAGCTTATATAGACTAGCGGCAGGAGGGGGCGAGCAGTACTTC.

The chain employs TRBV28 and TRBJ2-3, with 9 bases matching TRBD2. The V segment lost 5 bases and the J segment 2 bases; nucleotides outside the gene matches: 5. The CDR3 has 15 amino acids. Germline CDR1 is MDHEN and CDR2 is SYDVKM. Here the CDR3 reads CASSRAGGTTDTQYF. The CDR3 DNA reads as TGTGCCAGCAGTAGAGCGGGAGGAACCACAGATACGCAGTATTTT.